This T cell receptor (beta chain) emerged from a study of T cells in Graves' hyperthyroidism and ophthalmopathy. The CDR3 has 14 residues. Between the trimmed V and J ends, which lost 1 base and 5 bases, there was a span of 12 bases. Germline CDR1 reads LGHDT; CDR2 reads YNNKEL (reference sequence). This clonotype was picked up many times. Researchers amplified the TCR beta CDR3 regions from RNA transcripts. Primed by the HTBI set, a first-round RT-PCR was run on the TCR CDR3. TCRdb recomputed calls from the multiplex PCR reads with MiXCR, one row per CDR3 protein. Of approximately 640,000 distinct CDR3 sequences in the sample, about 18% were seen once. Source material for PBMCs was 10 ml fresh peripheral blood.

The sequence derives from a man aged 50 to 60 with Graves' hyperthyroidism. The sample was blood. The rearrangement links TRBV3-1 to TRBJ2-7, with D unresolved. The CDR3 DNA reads TGTGCCAGCAGCCAAGTGTTGGGAAGGGACGAGCAGTACTTC. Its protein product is CASSQVLGRDEQYF.